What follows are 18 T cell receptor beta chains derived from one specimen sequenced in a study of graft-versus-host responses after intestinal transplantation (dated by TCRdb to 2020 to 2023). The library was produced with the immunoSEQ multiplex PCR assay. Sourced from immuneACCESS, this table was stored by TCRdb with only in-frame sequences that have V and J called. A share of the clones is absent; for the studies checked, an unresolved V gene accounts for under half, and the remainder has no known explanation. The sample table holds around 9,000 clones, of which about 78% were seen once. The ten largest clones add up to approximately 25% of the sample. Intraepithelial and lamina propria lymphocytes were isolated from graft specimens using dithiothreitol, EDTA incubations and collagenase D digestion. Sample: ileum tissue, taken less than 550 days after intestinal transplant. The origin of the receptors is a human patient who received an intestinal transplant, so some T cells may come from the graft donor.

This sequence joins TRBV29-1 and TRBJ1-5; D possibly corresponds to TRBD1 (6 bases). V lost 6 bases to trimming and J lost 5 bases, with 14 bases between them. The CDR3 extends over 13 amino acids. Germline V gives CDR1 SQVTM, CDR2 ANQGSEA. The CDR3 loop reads CSVAGGRDQPQHF. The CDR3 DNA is TGCAGCGTCGCCGGGGGCCGGGATCAGCCCCAGCATTTT.

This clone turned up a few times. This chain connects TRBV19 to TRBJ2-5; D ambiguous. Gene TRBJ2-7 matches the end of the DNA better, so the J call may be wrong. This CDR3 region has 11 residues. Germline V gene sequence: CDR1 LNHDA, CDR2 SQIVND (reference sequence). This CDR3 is CASSWGYEQYF. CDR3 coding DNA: TGTGCCAGTAGCTGGGGCTACGAGCAGTACTTC.

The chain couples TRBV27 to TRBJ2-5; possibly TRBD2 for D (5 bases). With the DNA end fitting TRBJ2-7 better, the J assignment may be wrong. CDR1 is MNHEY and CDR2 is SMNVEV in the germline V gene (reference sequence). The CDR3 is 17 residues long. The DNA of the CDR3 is TGTGCCAGCAGTCCAACGATCCCCCGGGAAGAAGCGTCCGAGCAGTACTTC. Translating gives CASSPTIPREEASEQYF.

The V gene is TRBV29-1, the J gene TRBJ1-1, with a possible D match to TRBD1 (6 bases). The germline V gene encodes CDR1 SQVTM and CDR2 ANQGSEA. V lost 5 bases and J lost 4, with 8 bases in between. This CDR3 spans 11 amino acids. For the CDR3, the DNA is TGCAGCGTTTCAGGGGCCACTGAAGCTTTCTTT. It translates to CSVSGATEAFF. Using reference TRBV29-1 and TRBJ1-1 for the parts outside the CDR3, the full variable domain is SAVISQKPSRDICQRGTSLTIQCQVDSQVTMMFWYRQQPGQSLTLIATANQGSEATYESGFVIDKFPISRPNLTFSTLTVSNMSPEDSSIYLCSVSGATEAFFGQGTRLTVV.

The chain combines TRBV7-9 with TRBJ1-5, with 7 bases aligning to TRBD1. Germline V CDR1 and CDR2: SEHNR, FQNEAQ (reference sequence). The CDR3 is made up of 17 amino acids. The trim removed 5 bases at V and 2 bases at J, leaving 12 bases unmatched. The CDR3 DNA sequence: TGTGCCAGCAGCCCCAGGGACAGCCTGGATGGCAATCAGCCCCAGCATTTT. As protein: CASSPRDSLDGNQPQHF.

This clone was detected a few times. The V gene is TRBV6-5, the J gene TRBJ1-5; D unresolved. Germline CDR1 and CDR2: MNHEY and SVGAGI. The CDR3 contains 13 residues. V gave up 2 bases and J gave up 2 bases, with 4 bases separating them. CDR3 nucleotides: TGTGCCAGCAGTTACCGCGGCAATCAGCCCCAGCATTTT. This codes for CASSYRGNQPQHF.

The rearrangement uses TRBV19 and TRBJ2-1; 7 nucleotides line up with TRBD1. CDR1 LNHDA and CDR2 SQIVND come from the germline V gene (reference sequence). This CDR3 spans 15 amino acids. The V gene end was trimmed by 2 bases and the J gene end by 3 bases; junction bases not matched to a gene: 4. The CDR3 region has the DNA TGTGCCAGTAGTATAACCGGACAGGTCTACAATGAGCAGTTCTTC. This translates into CASSITGQVYNEQFF. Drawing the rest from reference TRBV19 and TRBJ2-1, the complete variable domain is DGGITQSPKYLFRKEGQNVTLSCEQNLNHDAMYWYRQDPGQGLRLIYYSQIVNDFQKGDIAEGYSVSREKKESFPLTVTSAQKNPTAFYLCASSITGQVYNEQFFGPGTRLTVL.

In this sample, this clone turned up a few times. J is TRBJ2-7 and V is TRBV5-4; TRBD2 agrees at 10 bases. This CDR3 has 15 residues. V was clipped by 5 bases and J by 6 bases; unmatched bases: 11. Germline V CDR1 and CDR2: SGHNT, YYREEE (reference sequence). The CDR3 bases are TGTGCCAGCAGTCCCCAACTAGCGGGATTCCTCGAGCAGTACTTC. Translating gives CASSPQLAGFLEQYF. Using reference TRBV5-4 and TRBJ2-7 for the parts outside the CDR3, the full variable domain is ETGVTQSPTHLIKTRGQQVTLRCSSQSGHNTVSWYQQALGQGPQFIFQYYREEENGRGNFPPRFSGLQFPNYSSELNVNALELDDSALYLCASSPQLAGFLEQYFGPGTRLTVT.

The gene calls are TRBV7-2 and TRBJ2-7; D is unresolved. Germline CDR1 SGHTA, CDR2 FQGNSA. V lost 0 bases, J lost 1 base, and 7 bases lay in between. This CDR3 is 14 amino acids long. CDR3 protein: CASSLAVRSYEQYF. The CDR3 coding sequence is TGTGCCAGCAGCTTAGCTGTTAGATCCTACGAGCAGTACTTC. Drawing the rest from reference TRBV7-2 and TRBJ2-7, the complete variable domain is GAGVSQSPSNKVTEKGKDVELRCDPISGHTALYWYRQSLGQGLEFLIYFQGNSAPDKSGLPSDRFSAERTGGSVSTLTIQRTQQEDSAVYLCASSLAVRSYEQYFGPGTRLTVT.

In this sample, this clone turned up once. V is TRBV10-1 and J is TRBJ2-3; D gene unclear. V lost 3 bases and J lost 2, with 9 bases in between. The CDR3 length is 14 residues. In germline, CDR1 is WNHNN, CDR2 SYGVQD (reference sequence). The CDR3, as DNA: TGCGCCAGCAGTGAAAGTGGGAACACAGATACGCAGTATTTT. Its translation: CASSESGNTDTQYF.

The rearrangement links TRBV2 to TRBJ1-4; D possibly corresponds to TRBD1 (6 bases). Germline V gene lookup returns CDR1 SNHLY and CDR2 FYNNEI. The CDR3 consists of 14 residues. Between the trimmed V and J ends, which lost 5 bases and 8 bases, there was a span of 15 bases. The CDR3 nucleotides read TGTGCCAGCAGTTTCACAGGGTTCCGGGAAAAACTGTTTTTT. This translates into CASSFTGFREKLFF.

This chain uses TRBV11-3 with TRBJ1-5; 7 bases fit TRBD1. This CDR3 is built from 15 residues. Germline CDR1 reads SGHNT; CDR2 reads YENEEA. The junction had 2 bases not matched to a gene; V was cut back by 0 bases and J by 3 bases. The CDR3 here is CASSLEQGFNQPQHF. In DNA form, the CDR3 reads TGTGCCAGCAGCTTAGAACAGGGGTTCAATCAGCCCCAGCATTTT.

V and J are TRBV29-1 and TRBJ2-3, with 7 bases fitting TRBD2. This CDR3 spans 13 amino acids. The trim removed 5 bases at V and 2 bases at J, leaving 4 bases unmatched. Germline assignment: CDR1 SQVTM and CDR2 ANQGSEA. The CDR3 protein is CSVRGGVTDTQYF. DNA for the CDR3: TGCAGCGTTCGGGGAGGGGTCACAGATACGCAGTATTTT.

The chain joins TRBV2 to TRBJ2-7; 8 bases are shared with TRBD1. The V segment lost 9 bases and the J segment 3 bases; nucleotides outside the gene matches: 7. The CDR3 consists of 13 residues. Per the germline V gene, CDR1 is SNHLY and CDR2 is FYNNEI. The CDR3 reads CASVGTGRYEQYF. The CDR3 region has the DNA TGTGCCAGTGTCGGGACAGGACGCTACGAGCAGTACTTC.

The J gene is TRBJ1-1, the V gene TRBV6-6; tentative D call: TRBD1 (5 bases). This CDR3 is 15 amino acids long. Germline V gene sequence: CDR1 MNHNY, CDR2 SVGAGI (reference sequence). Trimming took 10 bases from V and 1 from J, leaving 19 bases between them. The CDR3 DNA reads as TGTGCCACCACAAGCCCGGGACTCCCGAACACTGAAGCTTTCTTT. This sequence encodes CATTSPGLPNTEAFF.

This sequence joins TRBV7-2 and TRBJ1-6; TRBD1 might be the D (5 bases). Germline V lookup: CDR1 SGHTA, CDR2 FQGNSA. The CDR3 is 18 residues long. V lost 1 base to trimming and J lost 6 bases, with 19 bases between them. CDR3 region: CASSLVAGSGKINSPLHF. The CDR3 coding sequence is TGTGCCAGCAGCTTAGTCGCGGGGTCAGGGAAAATTAATTCACCCCTCCACTTT.

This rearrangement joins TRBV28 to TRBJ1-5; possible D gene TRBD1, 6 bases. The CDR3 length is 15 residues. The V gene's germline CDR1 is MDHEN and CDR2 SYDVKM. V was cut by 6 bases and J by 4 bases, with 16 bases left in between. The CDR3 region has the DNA TGTGCCAGCAGCCCAACCGGGACAAAAAATCAGCCCCAGCATTTT. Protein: CASSPTGTKNQPQHF.

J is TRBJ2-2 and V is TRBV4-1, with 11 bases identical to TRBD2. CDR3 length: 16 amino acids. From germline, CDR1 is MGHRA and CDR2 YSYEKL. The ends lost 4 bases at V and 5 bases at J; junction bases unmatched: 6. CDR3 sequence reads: CASSPLAGGATGELFF. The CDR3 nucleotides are TGCGCCAGCAGCCCGCTAGCGGGAGGCGCAACCGGGGAGCTGTTTTTT.